This T cell receptor (beta chain) was recovered during a study of early T cells in non-severe SARS-CoV-2 infection. This clonotype was seen many times. This CDR3 comprises 13 residues. Germline V gives CDR1 SGHRS, CDR2 YFSETQ. Trimming removed 4 bases at V and 0 bases at J, with 7 bases between. Separate cDNA molecules each had unique molecular identifiers attached to them. TCRdb passed the 5' RACE reads through MiXCR, listing each CDR3 protein once. This sample has 40,000 or so distinct CDR3 sequences; around a tenth occur once, and the top ten carry roughly 22%. This sequence joins TRBV5-1 and TRBJ1-1, with D hard to call. The sequenced material came from whole blood. This clonotype was sampled from an adult who was a healthcare worker with PCR-confirmed SARS-CoV-2 infection or an uninfected control (not recorded which). In DNA form, the CDR3 reads TGCGCCAGCAGCGTCAGCCTGAACACTGAAGCTTTCTTT. Translating gives CASSVSLNTEAFF.